This TCR beta chain was recovered during a study of human T cells and chemical hapten exposure. Regarding time point: patch test 1, 2 weeks after DPC sensitization. Sample treatment: therapeutic diphenylcyclopropenone sensitization with weekly scalp DPC. Study-wide results and limits: Significantly greater numbers of large CDR3 similarity clusters came from expanded TCRs than from controls.

This clonotype showed up many times. Its antigen is still unknown. Via MiXCR, TCRdb re-called the RACE reads, giving one row per CDR3 protein. The table records approximately 400,000 distinct CDR3 sequences, about 4.8% of them present only once. CDR3 length equals 14 residues. Trimming cost V 3 bases and J 0 bases, with 9 bases left between them. Per germline, CDR1 DFQATT and CDR2 SNEGSKA (reference sequence). The source was whole blood, collected in connection with sensitization to the hapten diphenylcyclopropenone (DPC). The V gene is TRBV20-1, the J gene TRBJ2-1; no clear D. The sequence came from a woman between 50 and 59 years old with alopecia areata. Some clones in this sample may be carry-over from other donors' samples. The CDR3 reads CSASSPSSYNEQFF. The CDR3 DNA reads as TGCAGTGCTAGTAGCCCAAGCTCCTACAATGAGCAGTTCTTC.